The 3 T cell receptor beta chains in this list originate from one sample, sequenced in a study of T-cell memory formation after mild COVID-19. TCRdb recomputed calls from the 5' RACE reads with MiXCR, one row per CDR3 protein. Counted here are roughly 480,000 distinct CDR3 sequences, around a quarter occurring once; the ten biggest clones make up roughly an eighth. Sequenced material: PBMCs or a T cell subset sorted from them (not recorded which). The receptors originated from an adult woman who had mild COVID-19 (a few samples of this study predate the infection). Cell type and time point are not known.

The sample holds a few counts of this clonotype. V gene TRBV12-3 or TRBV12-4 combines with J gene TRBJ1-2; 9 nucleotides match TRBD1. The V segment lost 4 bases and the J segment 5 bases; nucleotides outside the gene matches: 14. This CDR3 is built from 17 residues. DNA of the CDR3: TGTGCCAGCAGTTCCCAGGCGAAAAACAGGGGGCAATATGGCTACACCTTC. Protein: CASSSQAKNRGQYGYTF.

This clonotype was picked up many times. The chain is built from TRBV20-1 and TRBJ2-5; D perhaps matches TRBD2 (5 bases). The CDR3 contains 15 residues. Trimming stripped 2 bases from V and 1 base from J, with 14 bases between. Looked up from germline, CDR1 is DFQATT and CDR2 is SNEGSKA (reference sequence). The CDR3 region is CSARLGSSAQETQYF. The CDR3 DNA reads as TGCAGTGCTAGACTAGGGAGTAGCGCCCAAGAGACCCAGTACTTC.

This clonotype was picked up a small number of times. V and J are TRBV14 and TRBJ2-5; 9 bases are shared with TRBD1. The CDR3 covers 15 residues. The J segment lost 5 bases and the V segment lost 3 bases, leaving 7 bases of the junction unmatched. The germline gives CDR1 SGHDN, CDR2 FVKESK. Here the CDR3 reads CASSQITGGRETQYF. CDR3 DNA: TGTGCCAGCAGCCAGATAACAGGGGGCAGGGAGACCCAGTACTTC.